The 16 T cell receptor beta chains presented below share a single source sample, sequenced in a study of T cells expressing NK-cell markers. TCRdb re-called the 5' RACE reads and catalogs CDR3 proteins one per entry, DNA excluded. There are 550,000 to 600,000 distinct CDR3 sequences in the sample, with approximately 3.6% held by the top ten. Sequenced: blood T cells: a sorted CD56 or NKG2C T cell subset, CD4+ or CD8+ T cells, or bulk PBMC T cells (not recorded which). These receptor sequences come from a man in his late teens or twenties in good health.

J is TRBJ2-4 and V is TRBV5-1; the D call from TCRdb, TRBD1, cannot be confirmed without DNA. CDR3 size: 17 residues. Germline CDR1 is SGHRS and CDR2 is YFSETQ. This CDR3 is CASSPGTGRTVGNIQYF.

The genes are TRBV5-1 and TRBJ2-1. Germline CDR1 and CDR2: SGHRS and YFSETQ. CDR3 length: 13 amino acids. The CDR3 sequence is CASSTGRSTEQFF.

This chain uses TRBV28 with TRBJ2-7; lacking DNA, the TRBD2 call made by TCRdb goes unchecked. Germline values: CDR1 MDHEN, CDR2 SYDVKM. The CDR3 loop spans 14 amino acids. This chain's CDR3 is CASRYLGTSREQYF.

This chain links TRBV2 with TRBJ2-3; TCRdb's assignment of TRBD2 cannot be checked, as there is no DNA. This CDR3 is 16 amino acids long. CDR1 is SNHLY and CDR2 is FYNNEI in the germline V gene. The CDR3 sequence: CASSWPSGIETDTQYF.

The genes are TRBV5-1 and TRBJ1-5; TCRdb calls TRBD1, which cannot be checked without DNA. Germline V gene data show CDR1 as SGHRS and CDR2 as YFSETQ. CDR3 length equals 19 residues. Here the CDR3 reads CASSLDPLTGRNSNQPQHF.

The gene calls are TRBV29-1 and TRBJ1-1. The CDR3 has 11 residues. Per the germline V gene, CDR1 is SQVTM and CDR2 is ANQGSEA. CDR3 protein: CSVVISAEAFF. Full variable domain (rest looked up from reference TRBV29-1 and TRBJ1-1): SAVISQKPSRDICQRGTSLTIQCQVDSQVTMMFWYRQQPGQSLTLIATANQGSEATYESGFVIDKFPISRPNLTFSTLTVSNMSPEDSSIYLCSVVISAEAFFGQGTRLTVV.

CDR3 loop: CASTWRQDNEKLFF. The chain couples TRBV6-1 to TRBJ1-4. Per the germline V gene, CDR1 is MNHNS and CDR2 is SASEGT. This CDR3 contains 14 residues.

The chain couples TRBV12-3 or TRBV12-4 to TRBJ2-2. The CDR3 totals 13 residues. Here the CDR3 reads CASRTSTTGELFF.

The rearrangement links TRBV7-2 to TRBJ2-3; TCRdb's D call, TRBD2, is unchecked because there is no DNA. CDR3 length: 17 residues. Per the germline V gene, CDR1 is SGHTA and CDR2 is FQGNSA. The CDR3 sequence is CASSLGAGVASTDTQYF.

The chain links TRBV6-1 to TRBJ2-1; TCRdb names TRBD1, which stays unverified in the absence of DNA. CDR1 MNHNS and CDR2 SASEGT come from the germline V gene. The CDR3 length is 15 residues. The CDR3: CASLLWDRGYNEQFF.

This chain connects TRBV27 to TRBJ2-1; absent DNA, TCRdb's TRBD1 call cannot be checked. CDR3 length: 15 residues. Germline CDR1 is MNHEY and CDR2 is SMNVEV (reference sequence). The CDR3 loop reads CASRERDRVGNEQFF.

The chain carries TRBV18 and TRBJ2-2. Germline loops: CDR1 KGHSH, CDR2 LQKENI. This CDR3 comprises 13 residues. The chain's CDR3 is CASSPYGPGELFF.

The gene calls are TRBV10-3 and TRBJ2-1; TCRdb indicates TRBD1, and absent DNA this call remains unverified. The V gene's germline CDR1 is ENHRY and CDR2 SYGVKD. CDR3 length equals 16 residues. The CDR3 sequence is CAISLRADTSYNEQFF.

This rearrangement joins TRBV7-9 to TRBJ2-4; the TRBD2 assignment by TCRdb is unverifiable without DNA. The CDR3 length is 14 residues. CDR1 and CDR2 from the germline V gene are SEHNR and FQNEAQ (reference sequence). The CDR3 sequence is CASTKVEGWDIQYF.

The V and J genes are TRBV20-1 and TRBJ2-1; TCRdb reports TRBD2, a call that lacks DNA to check it against. CDR1 and CDR2 from the germline V gene are DFQATT and SNEGSKA (reference sequence). The CDR3 consists of 16 residues. This chain's CDR3 is CSARAAAGVGYNEQFF.

This rearrangement joins TRBV2 to TRBJ2-1. The germline gives CDR1 SNHLY, CDR2 FYNNEI. CDR3 length: 11 residues. CDR3 sequence: CATSSLYEQFF.